These 23 T cell receptor beta chains were sequenced from one sample in a study of T cells in narcolepsy. Profiled with immunoSEQ multiplex PCR; TCRdb holds only in-frame clones, not every one. The profile shows about 33,000 clones, approximately 87% of them singletons. Material for sequencing was CD45RA- memory CD4+ T cells from PBMCs. Every receptor here comes from a human donor with narcolepsy.

The table lists this clone with a count of one. V is TRBV9 and J is TRBJ2-3, with D perhaps being TRBD1 or TRBD2 (6 bases each). The CDR3 is 16 residues long. Deletions cut 0 bases from V and 0 bases from J, with 11 bases between. The germline gives CDR1 SGDLS, CDR2 YYNGEE. Here the CDR3 DNA reads TGTGCCAGCAGCGTAGGAGGGGGGAGAAGCACAGATACGCAGTATTTT. Encoded protein: CASSVGGGRSTDTQYF.

V and J are TRBV6-1 and TRBJ2-7; tentative D call: TRBD1 (5 bases). The CDR3 sequence is 12 residues long. Germline V gene data show CDR1 as MNHNS and CDR2 as SASEGT. Trimming pared 8 bases from V and 0 bases from J, leaving 8 bases between. CDR3 residues: CASWGYSYEQYF. The CDR3, as DNA: TGTGCCAGCTGGGGCTACTCCTACGAGCAGTACTTC.

J is TRBJ1-3 and V is TRBV28; no clear D gene. CDR1 is MDHEN and CDR2 is SYDVKM in the germline V gene. This CDR3 is built from 15 residues. The V end lost 5 bases, the J end lost 4 bases, and 15 bases lay between the germline ends. The CDR3 reads CASSPLAAAGNTIYF. In DNA, the CDR3 is TGTGCCAGCAGTCCCCTGGCCGCGGCCGGAAACACCATATATTTT.

The V gene is TRBV15, the J gene TRBJ2-5, with D tentatively TRBD2 (5 bases). Germline V gives CDR1 LNHNV, CDR2 YYDKDF (reference sequence). Trimming pared 5 bases from V and 1 base from J, leaving 8 bases between. There are 13 residues in the CDR3. The chain's CDR3 is CATSRDIQETQYF. The CDR3 DNA is TGTGCCACCAGCCGGGATATCCAAGAGACCCAGTACTTC.

This chain links TRBV7-2 with TRBJ1-4, with D maybe TRBD1 (6 bases). The V end lost 3 bases, the J end lost 5 bases, and 13 bases lay between the germline ends. The V gene's germline CDR1 is SGHTA and CDR2 FQGNSA. The CDR3 has 15 amino acids. CDR3 nucleotides: TGTGCCAGCAGCTTCACAGGGAAACGAAATGAAAAACTGTTTTTT. This translates into CASSFTGKRNEKLFF.

This chain connects TRBV19 to TRBJ2-3; 7 bases line up with TRBD1. The CDR3 length is 14 residues. The junction had 4 bases not matched to a gene; V was cut back by 3 bases and J by 4 bases. The germline V gene encodes CDR1 LNHDA and CDR2 SQIVND (reference sequence). CDR3 residues: CASSILGQADTQYF. CDR3 bases: TGTGCCAGTAGTATCCTCGGACAGGCAGATACGCAGTATTTT.

This clone was counted a single time. The same CDR3 is also encoded by other DNA sequences in this sample. The chain recombines TRBV2 with TRBJ2-5; 7 nucleotides align to TRBD1. This CDR3 region has 13 residues. Germline V gene data show CDR1 as SNHLY and CDR2 as FYNNEI. V lost 6 bases, J lost 5 bases, and 6 bases stayed unmatched. As DNA, the CDR3 is TGTGCCAGCAGGAGACAGGGACGGGAGACCCAGTACTTC. It translates to CASRRQGRETQYF.

V usage is TRBV10-3 and J usage is TRBJ1-1; tentatively, D is TRBD1 (5 bases). The CDR3 is 13 residues long. CDR1 and CDR2 (germline): ENHRY, SYGVKD. Trimming removed 2 bases at V and 3 bases at J, with 7 bases between. The CDR3 coding sequence is TGTGCCATCAGTGAGGACAGCGACACTGAAGCTTTCTTT. This sequence encodes CAISEDSDTEAFF.

This rearrangement joins TRBV6-5 to TRBJ2-1; a weak D match, TRBD1 (5 bases). Germline values: CDR1 MNHEY, CDR2 SVGAGI. This CDR3 is built from 14 residues. V was cut by 0 bases and J by 3 bases, with 6 bases left in between. In DNA, the CDR3 is TGTGCCAGCAGTTACTCCAGGGTCTACAATGAGCAGTTCTTC. It yields the protein CASSYSRVYNEQFF.

This clone has only one observation. V is TRBV6-5 and J is TRBJ2-2; 7 nucleotides agree with TRBD1. The CDR3 runs 15 residues. Looked up from germline, CDR1 is MNHEY and CDR2 is SVGAGI. V lost 0 bases, J lost 11 bases, and 9 bases stayed unmatched. The CDR3 coding sequence is TGTGCCAGCAGTTACTCGGGACAGCAAAGGCGAGAGCTGTTTTTT. Residues: CASSYSGQQRRELFF.

This rearrangement joins TRBV7-8 to TRBJ2-7; TRBD1 matches at 9 bases. The CDR3 is made up of 13 amino acids. From germline, CDR1 is SGHVS and CDR2 FQNEAQ. V was pared by 4 bases and J by 6 bases, with 4 bases of the junction left unmatched. CDR3 sequence (DNA): TGTGCCAGCAGCTCGGACAGGGGAGGCGAGCAGTACTTC. It translates to CASSSDRGGEQYF.

This chain links TRBV19 with TRBJ2-3; D is unclear. Germline V gene data show CDR1 as LNHDA and CDR2 as SQIVND (reference sequence). V was cut by 5 bases and J by 5 bases, with 8 bases left in between. The CDR3 extends over 12 amino acids. The CDR3 bases are TGTGCCAGTAGTCCCAGACTAGATACGCAGTATTTT. It translates to CASSPRLDTQYF.

In DNA form, the CDR3 reads TGTGCCAGCAGCGAACAGGGATACAATGAGCAGTTCTTC. Translation gives CASSEQGYNEQFF. The rearrangement joins TRBV7-9 to TRBJ2-1, with D perhaps TRBD1 (6 bases). This CDR3 spans 13 amino acids. Trimming cost V 5 bases and J 4 bases, with 9 bases left between them. Per germline, CDR1 SEHNR and CDR2 FQNEAQ (reference sequence).

The genes are TRBV29-1 and TRBJ2-1, with a possible D match to TRBD1 (5 bases). Germline assignment: CDR1 SQVTM and CDR2 ANQGSEA. The CDR3 length is 15 residues. V was shortened by 6 bases and J by 1 base, with 16 bases between the two germline ends. CDR3 amino acids: CSVLIGAESYNEQFF. The DNA of the CDR3 is TGCAGCGTCCTCATTGGGGCAGAATCCTACAATGAGCAGTTCTTC.

The CDR3 nucleotides read TGTGCCAGCAGCCACAAAGGGTGGGGACAGCAAGAAGCTTTCTTT. This codes for CASSHKGWGQQEAFF. The V gene is TRBV5-6, the J gene TRBJ1-1, with 7 bases aligning to TRBD1. The J segment lost 8 bases and the V segment lost 4 bases, leaving 14 bases of the junction unmatched. CDR1 is SGHDT, CDR2 YYEEEE, per germline. CDR3 length equals 15 residues. Complete variable domain (other parts from reference TRBV5-6 and TRBJ1-1): DAGVTQSPTHLIKTRGQQVTLRCSPKSGHDTVSWYQQALGQGPQFIFQYYEEEERQRGNFPDRFSGHQFPNYSSELNVNALLLGDSALYLCASSHKGWGQQEAFFGQGTRLTVV.

This clone has just one count. V usage is TRBV28 and J usage is TRBJ2-7; D may correspond to TRBD1 or TRBD2 (5 bases each). This CDR3 has 15 amino acids. Germline values: CDR1 MDHEN, CDR2 SYDVKM. Trimming pared 8 bases from V and 6 bases from J, leaving 23 bases between. This CDR3 reads CASLKPTRAGAEQYF. CDR3 bases: TGTGCCAGCCTGAAACCTACTAGAGCCGGGGCCGAGCAGTACTTC.

The chain employs TRBV2 and TRBJ1-2; no reliable D call. The CDR3 runs 11 residues. Trimming left V 7 bases short and J 14 bases short, with 17 bases between. The germline V gene has CDR1 SNHLY and CDR2 FYNNEI. CDR3 DNA: TGTGCCAGCACCCTCGTTGTTAATTTTACCTTC. It encodes CASTLVVNFTF.

This clone has just one count. The genes are TRBV27 and TRBJ2-7, with D perhaps TRBD1 (5 bases). Trimming cost V 2 bases and J 4 bases, with 9 bases left between them. There are 13 residues in the CDR3. CDR1 is MNHEY, CDR2 SMNVEV, per germline (reference sequence). CDR3 amino acids: CASSLAPGYEQYF. The CDR3 DNA reads TGTGCCAGCAGTTTAGCCCCAGGGTACGAGCAGTACTTC.

J is TRBJ1-2 and V is TRBV6-1; 10 bases map to TRBD1. The CDR3 consists of 15 residues. In germline, CDR1 is MNHNS, CDR2 SASEGT. J gave up 2 bases and V 6 bases, and 6 bases lay outside the gene matches. The CDR3 coding sequence is TGTGCCAGCAGGACAGGGGGCGTTGGCAACTATGGCTACACCTTC. Protein sequence: CASRTGGVGNYGYTF.

This chain links TRBV6-5 with TRBJ2-3, with 7 bases identical to TRBD1. The V segment lost 4 bases and the J segment 3 bases; nucleotides outside the gene matches: 4. The CDR3 loop spans 14 amino acids. The germline V gene encodes CDR1 MNHEY and CDR2 SVGAGI. CDR3: CASSSQGLTDTQYF. The DNA for the CDR3 is TGTGCCAGCAGTTCACAGGGGTTGACAGATACGCAGTATTTT.

The J gene is TRBJ2-5, the V gene TRBV27, with 7 bases aligning to TRBD2. This CDR3 has 13 amino acids. Germline V gene data show CDR1 as MNHEY and CDR2 as SMNVEV (reference sequence). Losses at the gene ends were 5 bases for V and 4 bases for J; bases not matched to a gene: 4. The CDR3 coding sequence is TGTGCCAGCAGTGGGGGGGGTTTAGAGACCCAGTACTTC. Amino acids: CASSGGGLETQYF.

CDR3 sequence: CASSPDRVYGYTF. As DNA, the CDR3 is TGTGCCAGCAGCCCGGACAGGGTTTATGGCTACACCTTC. The chain couples TRBV7-2 to TRBJ1-2, with 8 bases fitting TRBD1. CDR3 length: 13 amino acids. The junction had 4 bases not matched to a gene; V was cut back by 5 bases and J by 5 bases. The V gene's germline CDR1 is SGHTA and CDR2 FQGNSA.

J is TRBJ2-6 and V is TRBV7-2, with D possibly being TRBD2 (5 bases). Germline V lookup: CDR1 SGHTA, CDR2 FQGNSA. The CDR3 is 18 residues long. Trimming removed 1 base at V and 2 bases at J, with 15 bases between. Here the CDR3 reads CASSLVGSALAGANVLTF. CDR3 bases: TGTGCCAGCAGCTTAGTGGGTAGCGCTTTGGCTGGGGCCAACGTCCTGACTTTC. Together with reference TRBV7-2 and TRBJ2-6, the CDR3 gives the full variable domain: GAGVSQSPSNKVTEKGKDVELRCDPISGHTALYWYRQSLGQGLEFLIYFQGNSAPDKSGLPSDRFSAERTGGSVSTLTIQRTQQEDSAVYLCASSLVGSALAGANVLTFGAGSRLTVL.